This is a list of T cell receptor beta chains from one sample in a study of T cells in Graves' hyperthyroidism and ophthalmopathy. TCRdb used MiXCR to reprocess the multiplex PCR reads, holding one entry per CDR3 protein. The sample includes around 800,000 distinct CDR3 sequences, around 39% of them seen just once. Material for sequencing was blood. The source of these receptors is a man between 18 and 35 years old with Graves' hyperthyroidism. Both conserved end residues are part of each CDR3. The order of the fields is V gene, D gene, J gene, clone size, CDR3 DNA, CDR3 protein. A D gene is named only where the DNA matches it firmly. Size is omitted from some rows. Given values are once, few, many or a class for expanded clones.

V gene: TRBV11-2; D gene: -; J gene: TRBJ2-3; clone size: -; CDR3 DNA: TGTGCCGCAGGAAATACGCAGTATTTT; CDR3 protein: CAAGNTQYF
V gene: TRBV15; D gene: -; J gene: TRBJ2-5; clone size: -; CDR3 DNA: TGTGCCACCAGCAGTGAGTTAAGGGAGACCCAGTACTTC; CDR3 protein: CATSSELRETQYF
V gene: TRBV20-1; D gene: -; J gene: TRBJ2-5; clone size: many; CDR3 DNA: TGCAGTGCTAGACTCGATTCAGGGACCCAGTACTTC; CDR3 protein: CSARLDSGTQYF
V gene: TRBV29-1; D gene: -; J gene: TRBJ2-5; clone size: -; CDR3 DNA: TGCAGCCCTTACAGCATGGAGACCCAGTACTTC; CDR3 protein: CSPYSMETQYF
V gene: TRBV20-1; D gene: TRBD2; J gene: TRBJ2-5; clone size: -; CDR3 DNA: TGCAGTGCTACGGTAGCGGGAGGGCCTAATCTAGGTGAAGAGACCCAGTACTTC; CDR3 protein: CSATVAGGPNLGEETQYF
V gene: TRBV7-9; D gene: -; J gene: TRBJ2-7; clone size: -; CDR3 DNA: TGTGCCAGCAGCTTAAGTCCGGACGGCTCCTACGAGCAGTACTTC; CDR3 protein: CASSLSPDGSYEQYF
V gene: TRBV12-3/TRBV12-4; D gene: -; J gene: TRBJ1-2; clone size: -; CDR3 DNA: TGTGCCAGCAGGCCCGCGGGTTCCTCCTATGGCTACACCTTC; CDR3 protein: CASRPAGSSYGYTF
V gene: TRBV20-1; D gene: -; J gene: TRBJ1-5; clone size: -; CDR3 DNA: TGCAGTGCTAGGGATTCAGGGATAAATCAGCCCCAGCATTTT; CDR3 protein: CSARDSGINQPQHF
V gene: TRBV7-9; D gene: TRBD1; J gene: TRBJ2-7; clone size: -; CDR3 DNA: TGTGCCAGCAGCCTGCCGGGACAGGGGGCTTCCGAGCAGTACTTC; CDR3 protein: CASSLPGQGASEQYF
V gene: TRBV6-5; D gene: TRBD1; J gene: TRBJ2-5; clone size: -; CDR3 DNA: TGTGCCAGCAGTCCGGGACAGGAAATTAGAAAAGAGACCCAGTACTTC; CDR3 protein: CASSPGQEIRKETQYF
V gene: TRBV9; D gene: -; J gene: TRBJ2-5; clone size: -; CDR3 DNA: TGTGCCAGCAGCGTAGCCAGGGGGGCCAACCAAGAGACCCAGTACTTC; CDR3 protein: CASSVARGANQETQYF
V gene: TRBV12-3/TRBV12-4; D gene: -; J gene: TRBJ2-5; clone size: many; CDR3 DNA: TGTGCCAGCAGCATCTGGGAGACCCAGTACTTC; CDR3 protein: CASSIWETQYF
V gene: TRBV12-3/TRBV12-4; D gene: TRBD1; J gene: TRBJ1-6; clone size: -; CDR3 DNA: TGTGCCAGCAGCCGGGACAGCGCCAATTCACCCCTCCACTTT; CDR3 protein: CASSRDSANSPLHF
V gene: TRBV20-1; D gene: TRBD2; J gene: TRBJ2-7; clone size: -; CDR3 DNA: TGCAGTGTCCCCAGGGACTACCCCTACGAGCAGTACTTC; CDR3 protein: CSVPRDYPYEQYF